A single sample gave rise to the 5 T cell receptor beta chains below, sequenced in a study of metastatic and nonmetastatic thyroid tumors. Ahead of thyroid surgery, no patient had received treatment of any kind. With MiXCR, TCRdb reprocessed the PCR reads. Seen here are 15,000 to 20,000 clones, about 31% observed once, and the top ten hold 20% to 25%. The sample consisted of adjacent normal tissue. The origin of the receptors is a female donor with papillary thyroid cancer or a benign thyroid nodule (not recorded which). Some clones in this sample may be carry-over from other donors' samples.

Judged by abundance, this clone is medium-sized. The gene calls are TRBV6-1 and TRBJ2-3, with D possibly matching TRBD2 (7 bases). The germline gives CDR1 MNHNS, CDR2 SASEGT. This CDR3 comprises 15 residues. V gave up 6 bases and J gave up 6 bases, with 19 bases separating them. CDR3 residues: CASRGGGAGEDTQYF. The CDR3 coding sequence is TGTGCCAGCAGGGGAGGGGGGGCGGGTGAGGATACGCAGTATTTT.

The chain recombines TRBV7-2 with TRBJ2-7; a weak D match, TRBD1 (6 bases). CDR1 and CDR2 from the germline V gene are SGHTA and FQGNSA. The CDR3 extends over 14 amino acids. V lost 2 bases and J 4 bases, leaving 12 bases between the germline ends. CDR3 DNA: TGTGCCAGCAGCTTAACAGGGATGGGTTACGAGCAGTACTTC. This gives the protein CASSLTGMGYEQYF.

This clone appeared a few times. This chain connects TRBV28 to TRBJ1-6, with D perhaps TRBD1 (5 bases). V gave up 10 bases and J gave up 10 bases, with 17 bases separating them. The CDR3 spans 13 residues. Germline CDR1 MDHEN, CDR2 SYDVKM. The CDR3 is CANNGSGTSPLHF. CDR3 nucleotide sequence: TGTGCCAACAATGGCTCCGGGACCTCACCCCTCCACTTT.

This clone was counted ten times or more. The chain combines TRBV6-1 with TRBJ1-2; unclear D gene. CDR3 size: 13 residues. The germline CDR1 and CDR2 sequences are MNHNS and SASEGT. V was pared by 6 bases and J by 0 bases, with 8 bases between. For the CDR3, the DNA is TGTGCCAGCAGGAGGGAAGCTAACTATGGCTACACCTTC. It encodes CASRREANYGYTF.

The chain links TRBV6-2 or TRBV6-3 to TRBJ1-1; D might be TRBD1 (5 bases). The CDR3 has 12 residues. V was cut by 4 bases and J by 8 bases, with 11 bases left in between. Germline V gene data show CDR1 as MNHEY and CDR2 as SVGEGT. In DNA form, the CDR3 reads TGTGCCAGCAGTTTTACAGGCCAGGAAGCTTTCTTT. This encodes CASSFTGQEAFF.